This is a list of T cell receptor beta chains from one sample in a study of T cells after yellow fever vaccination. Using its own MiXCR run on the 5' RACE reads, TCRdb lists one record per CDR3 protein. The data hold about 260,000 distinct CDR3 sequences, with under 15% observed a single time. The input for sequencing was CD4+ T cells sorted from PBMCs, taken 45 days after the yellow fever booster vaccination. The receptors stem from a man aged 25-45 years who received the YFV17D yellow fever vaccine. Each CDR3 is given with its conserved first and last residue. The order of the fields is CDR3 protein, CDR3 DNA, clone size, D gene, J gene, V gene. The D gene is left open where the match is weak. Size values are once, few and many counts, or a class for expanded clones, and some rows have none.

CDR3 protein: CASSPMTSRNTEAFF; CDR3 DNA: TGTGCCAGCTCACCTATGACGTCGCGGAACACTGAAGCTTTCTTT; clone size: NA; D gene: NA; J gene: TRBJ1-1; V gene: TRBV18
CDR3 protein: CASRKGPAQETQYF; CDR3 DNA: TGTGCCAGCAGGAAGGGCCCGGCACAAGAGACCCAGTACTTC; clone size: many; D gene: NA; J gene: TRBJ2-5; V gene: TRBV12-3/TRBV12-4
CDR3 protein: CCASRAGLLYSYEQYF; CDR3 DNA: TGCTGTGCTAGCCGGGCGGGCCTCCTCTACTCCTACGAGCAGTACTTC; clone size: NA; D gene: NA; J gene: TRBJ2-7; V gene: TRBV20-1
CDR3 protein: CASRQERQETQYF; CDR3 DNA: TGTGCCAGCAGACAGGAGCGGCAAGAGACCCAGTACTTC; clone size: few; D gene: NA; J gene: TRBJ2-5; V gene: TRBV25-1
CDR3 protein: CASSTNSGTLQETQYF; CDR3 DNA: TGTGCCAGCAGCACCAATTCCGGGACACTTCAAGAGACCCAGTACTTC; clone size: NA; D gene: NA; J gene: TRBJ2-5; V gene: TRBV21-1
CDR3 protein: CASSPPAALAGADEQFF; CDR3 DNA: TGTGCCAGCAGCCCCCCGGCGGCACTAGCGGGAGCTGATGAGCAGTTCTTC; clone size: few; D gene: TRBD2; J gene: TRBJ2-1; V gene: TRBV7-9
CDR3 protein: CASSKQLTGELFF; CDR3 DNA: TGTGCCAGCAGTAAGCAGCTCACCGGGGAGCTGTTTTTT; clone size: few; D gene: NA; J gene: TRBJ2-2; V gene: TRBV25-1
CDR3 protein: CSGRDTRGQYF; CDR3 DNA: TGCAGCGGGAGGGACACCCGGGGGCAGTACTTC; clone size: few; D gene: NA; J gene: TRBJ2-7; V gene: TRBV29-1
CDR3 protein: CASSQWNEQFF; CDR3 DNA: TGTGCCAGCAGCCAGTGGAATGAGCAGTTCTTC; clone size: few; D gene: NA; J gene: TRBJ2-1; V gene: TRBV3-1
CDR3 protein: CASSPTRAGVTDTQYF; CDR3 DNA: TGTGCCAGCTCACCCACCAGAGCGGGAGTAACAGATACGCAGTATTTT; clone size: few; D gene: TRBD2; J gene: TRBJ2-3; V gene: TRBV18
CDR3 protein: CASSARGYEQYF; CDR3 DNA: TGTGCCAGCAGCGCCAGGGGCTACGAGCAGTACTTC; clone size: many; D gene: NA; J gene: TRBJ2-7; V gene: TRBV7-9
CDR3 protein: CASSWRAGDTDTQYF; CDR3 DNA: TGTGCCAGCAGCTGGAGGGCGGGGGACACAGATACGCAGTATTTT; clone size: few; D gene: TRBD2; J gene: TRBJ2-3; V gene: TRBV7-9
CDR3 protein: CASSAGSLAGTDTQYF; CDR3 DNA: TGTGCCAGCAGCGCAGGGTCGTTAGCGGGGACAGATACGCAGTATTTT; clone size: NA; D gene: TRBD2; J gene: TRBJ2-3; V gene: TRBV7-2
CDR3 protein: CASSSRLVSSTDTQYF; CDR3 DNA: TGTGCCAGCTCATCGAGACTAGTCTCTAGCACAGATACGCAGTATTTT; clone size: once; D gene: NA; J gene: TRBJ2-3; V gene: TRBV18
CDR3 protein: CASSGPGTRFTDTQYF; CDR3 DNA: TGTGCCAGCAGCGGGCCCGGGACCCGATTCACAGATACGCAGTATTTT; clone size: NA; D gene: NA; J gene: TRBJ2-3; V gene: TRBV28
CDR3 protein: CSVSDGTYEQYF; CDR3 DNA: TGCAGCGTGAGCGACGGGACCTACGAGCAGTACTTC; clone size: few; D gene: NA; J gene: TRBJ2-7; V gene: TRBV29-1
CDR3 protein: CASSLSPGSQPQHF; CDR3 DNA: TGTGCCAGCAGCCTTTCCCCAGGGAGTCAGCCCCAGCATTTT; clone size: few; D gene: NA; J gene: TRBJ1-5; V gene: TRBV7-2
CDR3 protein: CSALGGTSEQPF; CDR3 DNA: TGCAGTGCCCTAGGGGGGACTAGCGAACAACCCTTC; clone size: few; D gene: TRBD2; J gene: TRBJ2-7; V gene: TRBV20-1
CDR3 protein: CASSQGFYEQYF; CDR3 DNA: TGTGCCAGCAGCCAAGGATTCTACGAGCAGTACTTC; clone size: NA; D gene: NA; J gene: TRBJ2-7; V gene: TRBV3-1
CDR3 protein: CSARDTSSAAYEQYF; CDR3 DNA: TGCAGTGCTAGAGATACTTCTAGTGCCGCCTACGAGCAGTACTTC; clone size: NA; D gene: NA; J gene: TRBJ2-7; V gene: TRBV20-1
CDR3 protein: CASSYDGTNTGELFF; CDR3 DNA: TGTGCCAGCAGTTACGACGGGACCAACACCGGGGAGCTGTTTTTT; clone size: NA; D gene: NA; J gene: TRBJ2-2; V gene: TRBV6-5
CDR3 protein: CASSQAGLLYF; CDR3 DNA: TGTGCCAGCAGCCAAGCCGGTCTCCTGTATTTT; clone size: few; D gene: NA; J gene: TRBJ2-3; V gene: TRBV3-1
CDR3 protein: CAISEPGGRETQYF; CDR3 DNA: TGTGCCATCAGTGAGCCCGGGGGGAGGGAGACCCAGTACTTC; clone size: few; D gene: TRBD2; J gene: TRBJ2-5; V gene: TRBV10-3
CDR3 protein: CATSRGVDQPQHF; CDR3 DNA: TGTGCCACCAGCAGAGGTGTGGATCAGCCCCAGCATTTT; clone size: NA; D gene: NA; J gene: TRBJ1-5; V gene: TRBV15
CDR3 protein: CASRMDRGRGGELFF; CDR3 DNA: TGTGCCAGCAGAATGGACAGGGGGAGGGGCGGGGAGCTGTTTTTT; clone size: many; D gene: TRBD1; J gene: TRBJ2-2; V gene: TRBV7-2
CDR3 protein: CASSSGLAYYEQYF; CDR3 DNA: TGTGCCAGCAGCTCGGGACTAGCGTACTACGAGCAGTACTTC; clone size: NA; D gene: TRBD2; J gene: TRBJ2-7; V gene: TRBV5-6
CDR3 protein: CSAMTGNQPQHF; CDR3 DNA: TGCAGTGCTATGACAGGGAATCAGCCCCAGCATTTT; clone size: NA; D gene: TRBD1; J gene: TRBJ1-5; V gene: TRBV20-1
CDR3 protein: CASSSPGQGPEQYF; CDR3 DNA: TGTGCCAGCAGCTCGCCGGGACAGGGTCCCGAGCAGTACTTC; clone size: NA; D gene: TRBD1; J gene: TRBJ2-7; V gene: TRBV7-2
CDR3 protein: CASSRGDSNQPQHF; CDR3 DNA: TGTGCCAGCTCGCGAGGAGATAGCAATCAGCCCCAGCATTTT; clone size: NA; D gene: NA; J gene: TRBJ1-5; V gene: TRBV18
CDR3 protein: CASTPAGNTGELFF; CDR3 DNA: TGTGCCAGCACCCCGGCGGGAAACACCGGGGAGCTGTTTTTT; clone size: NA; D gene: NA; J gene: TRBJ2-2; V gene: TRBV6-5
CDR3 protein: CASSLGIGEETQYF; CDR3 DNA: TGCGCCAGCAGCTTGGGCATTGGGGAAGAGACCCAGTACTTC; clone size: few; D gene: NA; J gene: TRBJ2-5; V gene: TRBV5-1
CDR3 protein: CASSQDLRGYEQYF; CDR3 DNA: TGCGCCAGCAGCCAAGATCTGAGGGGTTACGAGCAGTACTTC; clone size: few; D gene: NA; J gene: TRBJ2-7; V gene: TRBV4-3